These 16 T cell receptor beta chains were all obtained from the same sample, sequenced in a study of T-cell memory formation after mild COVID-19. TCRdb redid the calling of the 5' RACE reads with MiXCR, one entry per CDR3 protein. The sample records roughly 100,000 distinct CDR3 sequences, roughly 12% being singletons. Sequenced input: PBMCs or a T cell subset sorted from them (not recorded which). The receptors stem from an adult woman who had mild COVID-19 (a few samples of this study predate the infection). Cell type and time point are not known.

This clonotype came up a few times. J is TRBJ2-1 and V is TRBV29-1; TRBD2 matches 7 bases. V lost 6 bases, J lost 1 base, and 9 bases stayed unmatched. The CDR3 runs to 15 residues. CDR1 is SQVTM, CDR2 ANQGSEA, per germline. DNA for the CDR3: TGCAGCGTAACACCGGGACTACCATCCTACAATGAGCAGTTCTTC. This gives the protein CSVTPGLPSYNEQFF.

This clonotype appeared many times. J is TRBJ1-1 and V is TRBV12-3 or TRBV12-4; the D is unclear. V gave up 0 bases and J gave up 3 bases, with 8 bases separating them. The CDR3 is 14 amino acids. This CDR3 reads CASSLATGHTEAFF. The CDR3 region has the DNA TGTGCCAGCAGTTTAGCGACCGGGCACACTGAAGCTTTCTTT.

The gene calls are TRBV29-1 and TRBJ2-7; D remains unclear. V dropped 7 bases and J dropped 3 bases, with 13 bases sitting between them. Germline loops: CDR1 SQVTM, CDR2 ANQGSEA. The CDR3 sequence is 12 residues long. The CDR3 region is CSGRRIDYEQYF. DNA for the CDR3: TGCAGCGGAAGACGGATTGACTACGAGCAGTACTTC.

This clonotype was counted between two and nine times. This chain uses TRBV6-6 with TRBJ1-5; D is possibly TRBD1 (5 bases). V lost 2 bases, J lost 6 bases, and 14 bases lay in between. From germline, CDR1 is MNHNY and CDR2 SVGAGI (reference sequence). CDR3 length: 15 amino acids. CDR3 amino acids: CASSYPGQGGQPQHF. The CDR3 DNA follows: TGTGCCAGCAGTTACCCAGGGCAGGGAGGTCAGCCCCAGCATTTT.

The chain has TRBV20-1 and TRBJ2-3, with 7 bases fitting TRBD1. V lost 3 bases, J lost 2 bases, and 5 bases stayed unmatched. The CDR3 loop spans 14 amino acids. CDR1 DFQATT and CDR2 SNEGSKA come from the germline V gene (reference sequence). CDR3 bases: TGCAGTGCTAGGGCGACAGGGAACACAGATACGCAGTATTTT. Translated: CSARATGNTDTQYF.

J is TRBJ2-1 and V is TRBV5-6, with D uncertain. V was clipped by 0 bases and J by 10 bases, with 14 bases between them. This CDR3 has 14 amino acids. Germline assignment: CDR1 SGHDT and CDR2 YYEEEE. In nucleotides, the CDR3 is TGTGCCAGCAGCTTGGGGGTCGTCCGTTCAGAGCAGTTCTTC. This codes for CASSLGVVRSEQFF. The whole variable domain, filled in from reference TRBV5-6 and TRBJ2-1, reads DAGVTQSPTHLIKTRGQQVTLRCSPKSGHDTVSWYQQALGQGPQFIFQYYEEEERQRGNFPDRFSGHQFPNYSSELNVNALLLGDSALYLCASSLGVVRSEQFFGPGTRLTVL.

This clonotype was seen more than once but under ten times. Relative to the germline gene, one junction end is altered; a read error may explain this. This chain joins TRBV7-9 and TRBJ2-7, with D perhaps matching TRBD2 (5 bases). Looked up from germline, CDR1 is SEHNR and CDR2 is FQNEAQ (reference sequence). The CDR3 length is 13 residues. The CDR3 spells CASSRGPDYEQHF. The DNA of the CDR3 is TGTGCCAGCAGTCGAGGTCCTGACTACGAGCAGCACTTC.

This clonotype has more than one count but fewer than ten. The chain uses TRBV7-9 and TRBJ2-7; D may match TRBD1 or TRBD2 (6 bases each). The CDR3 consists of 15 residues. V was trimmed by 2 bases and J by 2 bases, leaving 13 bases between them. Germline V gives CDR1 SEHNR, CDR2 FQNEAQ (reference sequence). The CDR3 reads CASSLLSRGPYEQYF. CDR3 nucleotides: TGTGCCAGCAGCTTACTGAGTCGGGGGCCCTACGAGCAGTACTTC.

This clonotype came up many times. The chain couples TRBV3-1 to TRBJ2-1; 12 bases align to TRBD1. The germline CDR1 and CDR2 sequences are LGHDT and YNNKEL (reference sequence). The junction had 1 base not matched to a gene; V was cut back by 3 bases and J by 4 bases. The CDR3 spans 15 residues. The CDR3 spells CASSQGQGAYNEQFF. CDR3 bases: TGTGCCAGCAGCCAGGGACAGGGGGCTTACAATGAGCAGTTCTTC.

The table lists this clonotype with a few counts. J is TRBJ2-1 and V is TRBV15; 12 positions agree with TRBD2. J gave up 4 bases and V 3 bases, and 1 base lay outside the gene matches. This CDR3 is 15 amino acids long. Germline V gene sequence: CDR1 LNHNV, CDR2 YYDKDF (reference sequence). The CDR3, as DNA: TGTGCCACCAGCAGGACTAGCGGGGGTTACAATGAGCAGTTCTTC. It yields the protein CATSRTSGGYNEQFF.

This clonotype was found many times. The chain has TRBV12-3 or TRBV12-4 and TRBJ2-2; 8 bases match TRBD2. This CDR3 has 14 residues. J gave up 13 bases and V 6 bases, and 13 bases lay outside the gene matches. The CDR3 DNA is TGTGCCAGCAGCCCAGCGGGTAGCGGGAACCTGCTGTTTTTT. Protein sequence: CASSPAGSGNLLFF.

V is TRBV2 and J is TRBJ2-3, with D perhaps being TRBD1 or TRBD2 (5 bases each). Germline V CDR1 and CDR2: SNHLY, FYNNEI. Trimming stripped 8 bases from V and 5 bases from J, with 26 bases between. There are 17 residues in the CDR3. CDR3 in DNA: TGTGCCAGCGGTGCAGCACGGGACGGCTTAATCGGAGATACGCAGTATTTT. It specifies CASGAARDGLIGDTQYF.

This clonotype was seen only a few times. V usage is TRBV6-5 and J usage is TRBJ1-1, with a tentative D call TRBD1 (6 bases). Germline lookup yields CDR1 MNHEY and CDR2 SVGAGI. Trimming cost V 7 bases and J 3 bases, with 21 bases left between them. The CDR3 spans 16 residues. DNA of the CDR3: TGTGCCAGCACCACCGGACCCGCAGGGGAGCACACTGAAGCTTTCTTT. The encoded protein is CASTTGPAGEHTEAFF.

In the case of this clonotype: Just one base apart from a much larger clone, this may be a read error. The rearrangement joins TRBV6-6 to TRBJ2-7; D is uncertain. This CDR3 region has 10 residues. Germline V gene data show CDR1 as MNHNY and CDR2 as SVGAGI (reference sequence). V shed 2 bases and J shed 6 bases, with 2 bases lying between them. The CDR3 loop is CASSYVEQYF. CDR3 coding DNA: TGTGCCAGCAGTTACGTCGAGCAGTACTTC.

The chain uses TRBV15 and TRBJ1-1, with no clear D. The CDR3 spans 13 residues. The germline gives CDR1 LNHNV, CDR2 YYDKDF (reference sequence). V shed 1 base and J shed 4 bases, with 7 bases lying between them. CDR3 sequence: CATSRGVGTEAFF. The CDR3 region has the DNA TGTGCCACCAGCAGAGGTGTTGGCACTGAAGCTTTCTTT.

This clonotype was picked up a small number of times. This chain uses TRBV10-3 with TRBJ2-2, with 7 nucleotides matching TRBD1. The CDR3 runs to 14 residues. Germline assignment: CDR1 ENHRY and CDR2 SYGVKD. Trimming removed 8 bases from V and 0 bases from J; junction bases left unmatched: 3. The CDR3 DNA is TGTGCCATCCAGGGGGAGCCGAACACCGGGGAGCTGTTTTTT. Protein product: CAIQGEPNTGELFF.